The rows below give T cell receptor beta chains drawn from one sample of a study of lymphopenia after photon versus proton radiotherapy. Produced via immunoSEQ multiplex PCR; TCRdb's table is partial and in-frame only. The table has about 64,000 clones, about nine tenths seen once. Sequencing was performed on peripheral blood, taken from a patient treated with proton-based radiotherapy. All receptors come from a man older than 75 with esophageal cancer. Each CDR3 is given without its conserved first and last residue. Fields, in order: J gene, V gene, CDR3 protein.

J gene: TRBJ1-2
V gene: TRBV7-8
CDR3 protein: ASSADRVDGYT

J gene: TRBJ1-1
V gene: TRBV4-2
CDR3 protein: ASSQGLWENEAF

J gene: TRBJ1-1
V gene: TRBV29-1
CDR3 protein: SADRSNTEAF

J gene: TRBJ2-7
V gene: TRBV5-1
CDR3 protein: ASRQFQGRYEQY

J gene: TRBJ2-5
V gene: TRBV9
CDR3 protein: ASSPRTGQETQY

J gene: TRBJ1-3
V gene: TRBV18
CDR3 protein: ASSPGLGGRGGNTIY

J gene: TRBJ1-6
V gene: TRBV5-1
CDR3 protein: ASSAVVDSPLH

J gene: TRBJ1-4
V gene: TRBV14
CDR3 protein: ASSQDWGADEKLF

J gene: TRBJ1-5
V gene: TRBV19
CDR3 protein: ASSMTGGNQPQH

J gene: TRBJ1-2
V gene: TRBV7-2
CDR3 protein: ASSLVGGESNYGYT

J gene: TRBJ2-3
V gene: TRBV5-4
CDR3 protein: ASSLAAEGTDTQY

J gene: TRBJ1-1
V gene: TRBV6-1
CDR3 protein: ASINTLNTEAF

J gene: TRBJ2-3
V gene: TRBV29-1
CDR3 protein: SVEAGRGTDTQY

J gene: TRBJ2-7
V gene: TRBV27
CDR3 protein: ASNFGGSSYEQY

J gene: TRBJ1-2
V gene: TRBV10-3
CDR3 protein: AISDLLTYGYT

J gene: TRBJ1-4
V gene: TRBV5-4
CDR3 protein: ASSSSRGNEKLF

J gene: TRBJ2-5
V gene: TRBV7-6
CDR3 protein: ASSLMGTYRETQY

J gene: TRBJ1-5
V gene: TRBV19
CDR3 protein: ASSASYQPQH